Shown below are 20 T cell receptor beta chains from a single sample sequenced in a study of blood T cells in healthy people across ages (dated by TCRdb to 2015 to 2017). The method behind the library was 5' RACE. The instrument given in TCRdb is Illumina HiSeq 2500. A second PCR of about 6 to 12 cycles was run with a J-beta primer mix and a sample-barcoded 5' primer. In TCRdb, the public reads were trimmed at Q25 with fastp and aligned with MiXCR, with productive beta chains retained. Identical CDR3 proteins give one entry, which carries the most common genes and DNA. The sample records more than 900,000 distinct CDR3 sequences, 20% to 25% of which are singletons. Approximately 0.79% of the sample lies in the top ten. The same data also contributed to another study, on T cells of mothers and their children.

Sequenced material: blood. These receptors came from a girl aged 2 to 10 in good health.

A single count supports this clonotype. J is TRBJ2-3 and V is TRBV20-1; D remains unclear. The V gene lost 5 bases and the J gene lost 5 bases, with 8 bases spanning the gap. CDR1 and CDR2 from the germline V gene are DFQATT and SNEGSKA (reference sequence). This CDR3 region has 11 residues. The CDR3 reads CSAPVGDTQYF. CDR3 nucleotide sequence: TGCAGTGCTCCAGTGGGAGATACGCAGTATTTT.

The chain is built from TRBV12-3 or TRBV12-4 and TRBJ2-1; D uncertain. The assigned J gene may be wrong: the sequence end matches TRBJ2-5 better. The CDR3 contains 14 residues. The CDR3 spells CASSLAPGWETQYF. The DNA for the CDR3 is TGTGCCAGCAGTTTAGCGCCGGGCTGGGAGACCCAGTACTTC.

This chain links TRBV4-1 with TRBJ1-5; possibly TRBD1 for D (5 bases). V lost 1 base and J lost 5, with 12 bases in between. The CDR3 contains 15 residues. Germline CDR1 is MGHRA and CDR2 is YSYEKL. The CDR3 DNA follows: TGCGCCAGCAGCCAAGGGGAGGGGCAGGATCAGCCCCAGCATTTT. This gives the protein CASSQGEGQDQPQHF.

The J gene is TRBJ1-4, the V gene TRBV7-3; 7 positions agree with TRBD1. The CDR3 loop spans 11 amino acids. The V segment lost 4 bases and the J segment 10 bases; nucleotides outside the gene matches: 0. Germline lookup yields CDR1 SGHTA and CDR2 FQGTGA. CDR3 nucleotides: TGTGCCAGCAGCTCAGGGGGAAAACTGTTTTTT. Translation: CASSSGGKLFF. The complete variable domain, with remaining parts taken from reference TRBV7-3 and TRBJ1-4, reads GAGVSQTPSNKVTEKGKYVELRCDPISGHTALYWYRQSLGQGPEFLIYFQGTGAADDSGLPNDRFFAVRPEGSVSTLKIQRTERGDSAVYLCASSSGGKLFFGSGTQLSVL.

This clonotype has a handful of counts. The chain joins TRBV14 to TRBJ1-1; D not resolved. V gave up 2 bases and J gave up 11 bases, with 15 bases separating them. Germline V gene lookup returns CDR1 SGHDN and CDR2 FVKESK. The CDR3 extends over 13 amino acids. CDR3 in DNA: TGTGCCAGCAGCCAACAAATAGAGACGCGGGCTTTCTTT. Its protein is CASSQQIETRAFF.

This clonotype has a handful of counts. The rearrangement joins TRBV6-5 to TRBJ2-7; 8 bases are shared with TRBD1. Germline V gene lookup returns CDR1 MNHEY and CDR2 SVGAGI. The length of the CDR3 is 14 residues. Unmatched junction bases numbered 7, after V lost 4 bases and J lost 5 bases. The CDR3 sequence is CASSLQGVPDEQYF. The CDR3 DNA follows: TGTGCCAGCAGTTTACAGGGGGTCCCCGACGAGCAGTACTTC.

This clonotype was picked up many times. This chain uses TRBV7-9 with TRBJ2-5, with D possibly being TRBD1 (7 bases). Trimming took 6 bases from V and 5 from J, leaving 13 bases between them. CDR3 length: 13 residues. Germline CDR1 and CDR2: SEHNR and FQNEAQ (reference sequence). The CDR3, as DNA: TGTGCCAGCAGTCCCAGGGGGAGGGAGACCCAGTACTTC. Translation gives CASSPRGRETQYF.

The chain employs TRBV16 and TRBJ1-2; D might be TRBD1 (5 bases). This CDR3 spans 14 amino acids. The V gene lost 0 bases and the J gene lost 4 bases, with 9 bases spanning the gap. Germline CDR1 is KGHSY and CDR2 is FQNENV. DNA of the CDR3: TGTGCCAGCAGCCAATCTGACAGCCGCTATGGCTACACCTTC. This codes for CASSQSDSRYGYTF.

The sample holds a few counts of this clonotype. The chain joins TRBV27 to TRBJ1-2; a possible D gene is TRBD1 (6 bases). Germline lookup yields CDR1 MNHEY and CDR2 SMNVEV (reference sequence). Trimming left V 4 bases short and J 0 bases short, with 15 bases between. CDR3 length: 16 amino acids. The CDR3 region is CASSSSQGGTNYGYTF. DNA of the CDR3: TGTGCCAGCAGTTCGTCGCAAGGGGGAACTAACTATGGCTACACCTTC.

In nucleotides, the CDR3 is TGTGCCAGCAGCCCTCGGGACAGCAAAAATAATTCACCCCTCCACTTT. The encoded protein is CASSPRDSKNNSPLHF. The genes are TRBV7-2 and TRBJ1-6, with 7 bases lining up with TRBD1. CDR1 and CDR2 (germline): SGHTA, FQGNSA. V was pared by 5 bases and J by 5 bases, with 9 bases of the junction left unmatched. The length of the CDR3 is 16 residues.

The table lists this clonotype with a few counts. The genes are TRBV27 and TRBJ2-3; 9 positions match TRBD2. CDR1 MNHEY and CDR2 SMNVEV come from the germline V gene (reference sequence). V was clipped by 0 bases and J by 4 bases; unmatched bases: 5. There are 16 residues in the CDR3. CDR3: CASSLSLAGRADTQYF. The CDR3 coding sequence is TGTGCCAGCAGTTTATCTCTAGCGGGAAGGGCAGATACGCAGTATTTT.

This clonotype occurred once. The rearrangement joins TRBV11-2 to TRBJ1-2; 10 positions agree with TRBD1. V lost 0 bases and J lost 2; bases outside the gene matches: 9. The CDR3 loop spans 18 amino acids. CDR1 SGHAT and CDR2 FQNNGV come from the germline V gene. The CDR3 region has the DNA TGTGCCAGCAGCTTAGAGATGGTGGGGGACAGGGGAAACTATGGCTACACCTTC. Translating it yields CASSLEMVGDRGNYGYTF.

This clonotype has a handful of counts. The genes are TRBV4-2 and TRBJ2-5; no clear D gene. CDR1 is LGHNA and CDR2 is YNFKEQ in the germline V gene. The CDR3 is made up of 14 amino acids. V was cut by 2 bases and J by 4 bases, with 11 bases left in between. The CDR3 DNA reads TGTGCCAGCAGCCAAAGGCTGCTGACAGAGACCCAGTACTTC. Protein sequence: CASSQRLLTETQYF.

The gene calls are TRBV7-2 and TRBJ2-3; D is undetermined. From germline, CDR1 is SGHTA and CDR2 FQGNSA. The V and J ends lost 1 base and 0 bases respectively, with 11 bases between them. There are 16 residues in the CDR3. The CDR3 region is CASSLGLPGSTDTQYF. The CDR3 bases are TGTGCCAGCAGCTTAGGTCTCCCGGGTAGCACAGATACGCAGTATTTT.

There are a few counts of this clonotype. The gene calls are TRBV20-1 and TRBJ2-2; D possibly corresponds to TRBD1 (6 bases). The germline V gene has CDR1 DFQATT and CDR2 SNEGSKA (reference sequence). This CDR3 has 13 residues. This CDR3 is CSNREFNTGELFF. As DNA, the CDR3 is TGCAGCAACAGGGAGTTCAACACCGGGGAGCTGTTTTTT.

This clonotype was observed a handful of times. The J gene is TRBJ1-4, the V gene TRBV20-1; 7 bases are a match to TRBD1. CDR3 length: 13 amino acids. Germline V gene sequence: CDR1 DFQATT, CDR2 SNEGSKA (reference sequence). The J segment lost 6 bases and the V segment lost 1 base, leaving 2 bases of the junction unmatched. This CDR3 reads CSARGQGDEKLFF. In DNA form, the CDR3 reads TGCAGTGCTAGAGGGCAGGGGGATGAAAAACTGTTTTTT.

This clonotype was counted a few times. The CDR3 here is CASSLGLLRMNTEAFF. The CDR3 DNA reads TGCGCCAGCAGCTTAGGACTGCTCCGCATGAACACTGAAGCTTTCTTT. The chain links TRBV5-1 to TRBJ1-1; D is undetermined. V lost 2 bases and J 0 bases, leaving 14 bases between the germline ends. The V gene's germline CDR1 is SGHRS and CDR2 YFSETQ. The CDR3 length is 16 residues.

This clonotype was recorded a few times. This chain joins TRBV29-1 and TRBJ2-3; D perhaps matches TRBD1 (5 bases). The CDR3 loop spans 15 amino acids. CDR1 is SQVTM and CDR2 is ANQGSEA in the germline V gene. Deletions cut 3 bases from V and 1 base from J, with 14 bases between. For the CDR3, the DNA is TGCAGCGTTGAGGGCTCCAGGGATGGCACAGATACGCAGTATTTT. Amino acid sequence: CSVEGSRDGTDTQYF.

In this sample, this clonotype turned up a few times. CDR3 sequence (DNA): TGCGCCAGCAGCCCTATCTCGTCGACTAGCGGGGCCCGATTTAGGGTAGATACGCAGTATTTT. Translated: CASSPISSTSGARFRVDTQYF. The V gene is TRBV4-1, the J gene TRBJ2-3, with 11 nucleotides matching TRBD2. Germline-derived CDR1 and CDR2 are MGHRA and YSYEKL. V was clipped by 4 bases and J by 5 bases; unmatched bases: 23. This CDR3 has 21 residues.

This clonotype was recorded a few times. This chain uses TRBV4-1 with TRBJ2-1; 10 bases line up with TRBD2. Germline V gives CDR1 MGHRA, CDR2 YSYEKL. The CDR3 spans 16 residues. Trimming at V came to 0 bases and at J to 4 bases, leaving 3 bases not matched to a gene. In nucleotides, the CDR3 is TGCGCCAGCAGCCAAGAGCCGGGACTAGCGTACAATGAGCAGTTCTTC. This gives the protein CASSQEPGLAYNEQFF.